This T cell receptor (beta chain) was sequenced in a study of cytomegalovirus exposure and HLA in healthy donors. In the study overall: Ancestry clustering placed roughly four fifths of more than 350 genotyped donors in the Caucasian-associated cluster.

Looked up from germline, CDR1 is SGDLS and CDR2 is YYNGEE. V trimming: 3 bases; J trimming: 4 bases; junction bases outside the gene matches: 5. The CDR3 extends over 14 amino acids. In the PCR, 60 Vbeta and 13 Jbeta primers were used. Profiling relied on immunoSEQ multiplex PCR, and the TCRdb table lists in-frame clones only, not all of them. The sample gives about 210,000 clones, 70% to 85% of which show up once; roughly 3.6% is in the top ten. Study results and limitations: Specific recognition of CMV antigens was confirmed in vitro for a few chains (all CMV-associated).

With respect to this clone: Its antigen is undetermined.

V and J are TRBV9 and TRBJ2-7, with 9 bases matching TRBD1. The sequencing input was PBMCs. The TCR sequence derives from a man between 35 and 55 years old in good health and CMV-seropositive. This CDR3 is CASSGDRENYEQYF. The CDR3 bases are TGTGCCAGCAGCGGGGACAGGGAAAATTACGAGCAGTACTTC.